This entry concerns a single T cell receptor (beta chain). The antigen remains unidentified. One end of the junction does not line up with germline, which may come from a read error. This CDR3 has 16 residues. Germline V gene lookup returns CDR1 LGHNA and CDR2 YNFKEQ. The record originates from a study of blood T cells in healthy people across ages. A J-beta primer mix and a sample-barcoded 5' primer were used in a second PCR of about 6 to 12 cycles. TCRdb used MiXCR to reprocess the 5' RACE reads, holding one entry per CDR3 protein. The data contain approximately 690,000 distinct CDR3 sequences, under 65% of them singletons. Whole-study results and caveats: Compared with aged donors, long-lived donors showed fewer expanded clones, suggesting selection.

Sequenced input: blood. This receptor was identified in a man aged 55 to 70 in good health. The V and J genes are TRBV4-2 and TRBJ2-3, with 14 bases lining up with TRBD2. The CDR3 DNA reads as TGTGCCAGCAGCCCAGGACTAGCGGGGGGCACAGATACGCGGTATTTT. Translating it yields CASSPGLAGGTDTRYF.